These 28 T cell receptor beta chains came from one sample sequenced in a study of OX40 agonist ivuxolimab in advanced cancers. Assay used: immunoSEQ multiplex PCR; TCRdb lists only in-frame clones, some missing. The table has some 67,000 clones, 88% seen once; the top ten hold approximately 0.25%. Source: CD4+ or CD8+ T cells sorted from blood, taken in a trial of the OX40 agonist ivuxolimab. These receptor sequences come from an adult with an advanced solid tumor such as melanoma, head and neck, liver or kidney cancer.

This sequence joins TRBV4-2 and TRBJ2-7; possibly TRBD1 or TRBD2 for D (5 bases each). CDR1 is LGHNA and CDR2 is YNFKEQ in the germline V gene. Between the trimmed V and J ends, which lost 1 base and 1 base, there was a span of 8 bases. The CDR3 totals 14 residues. CDR3 DNA: TGTGCCAGCAGCCAAGGGGACCTTTCCTACGAGCAGTACTTC. Protein product: CASSQGDLSYEQYF.

The chain carries TRBV27 and TRBJ2-7; TRBD1 is a possible D gene (5 bases). There are 13 residues in the CDR3. V lost 3 bases and J lost 6, with 12 bases in between. Per the germline V gene, CDR1 is MNHEY and CDR2 is SMNVEV (reference sequence). The CDR3 coding sequence is TGTGCCAGCAGTTTGAAGGGGTATAGCGAGCAGTACTTC. Translated: CASSLKGYSEQYF.

The chain uses TRBV28 and TRBJ2-3; 10 bases match TRBD2. Trimming took 5 bases from V and 4 from J; bases not matched to a gene: 3. CDR3 length: 14 residues. CDR1 MDHEN and CDR2 SYDVKM come from the germline V gene. CDR3 coding DNA: TGTGCCAGCAGTCAAGCGGGAGGGCCAGATACGCAGTATTTT. This translates into CASSQAGGPDTQYF.

The chain carries TRBV9 and TRBJ2-3; TRBD2 might be the D (5 bases). The V gene lost 0 bases and the J gene lost 2 bases, with 10 bases spanning the gap. CDR3 length equals 15 residues. CDR1 and CDR2 (germline): SGDLS, YYNGEE. The CDR3: CASSVGPGFTDTQYF. CDR3 coding DNA: TGTGCCAGCAGCGTAGGACCGGGATTCACAGATACGCAGTATTTT.

CDR3 region: CASKSGINTGELFF. In DNA, the CDR3 is TGTGCCAGCAAAAGCGGGATAAACACCGGGGAGCTGTTTTTT. V usage is TRBV28 and J usage is TRBJ2-2, with TRBD2 matching 7 bases. V shed 7 bases, J shed 2 bases, and the junction held 4 bases outside the gene matches. Germline loops: CDR1 MDHEN, CDR2 SYDVKM. The CDR3 is made up of 14 amino acids.

In its sample, this clone was seen a few times. The V and J genes are TRBV1 and TRBJ2-1. TRBV1 constitutes a pseudogene. The length of the CDR3 is 16 residues. CDR3 coding DNA: TGCACCAGCAGCCAACGAATAGGTTGCTCCTACAATGAGCAGTTCTTC. It specifies CTSSQRIGCSYNEQFF.

The chain has TRBV7-9 and TRBJ2-1; D is ambiguous. The CDR3 runs 17 residues. V was clipped by 2 bases and J by 0 bases, with 14 bases between them. Germline CDR1 is SEHNR and CDR2 is FQNEAQ (reference sequence). CDR3 nucleotide sequence: TGTGCCAGCAGCTTACCGGCGGCGGTAAGCTCCTACAATGAGCAGTTCTTC. Encoded protein: CASSLPAAVSSYNEQFF.

This chain joins TRBV5-4 and TRBJ2-5, with D uncertain. CDR3 length: 13 residues. V gave up 0 bases and J gave up 1 base, with 4 bases separating them. CDR1 and CDR2 from the germline V gene are SGHNT and YYREEE (reference sequence). CDR3 in amino acids: CASSLAAQETQYF. The CDR3 region has the DNA TGTGCCAGCAGCTTGGCGGCCCAAGAGACCCAGTACTTC. Based on the CDR3 plus reference TRBV5-4 and TRBJ2-5, the full variable domain is ETGVTQSPTHLIKTRGQQVTLRCSSQSGHNTVSWYQQALGQGPQFIFQYYREEENGRGNFPPRFSGLQFPNYSSELNVNALELDDSALYLCASSLAAQETQYFGPGTRLLVL.

The V call is TRBV7-9, the J call TRBJ2-5; weak D call: TRBD1 (5 bases). V was trimmed by 5 bases and J by 4 bases, leaving 14 bases between them. Germline CDR1 is SEHNR and CDR2 is FQNEAQ (reference sequence). This CDR3 region has 14 residues. The CDR3 here is CASSGRVWGETQYF. Here the CDR3 DNA reads TGTGCCAGCAGCGGCAGGGTTTGGGGAGAGACCCAGTACTTC. Full variable domain (outside the CDR3, taken from reference TRBV7-9 and TRBJ2-5): DTGVSQNPRHKITKRGQNVTFRCDPISEHNRLYWYRQTLGQGPEFLTYFQNEAQLEKSRLLSDRFSAERPKGSFSTLEIQRTEQGDSAMYLCASSGRVWGETQYFGPGTRLLVL.

The chain has TRBV6-5 and TRBJ1-3; the D is unclear. Germline V CDR1 and CDR2: MNHEY, SVGAGI. The CDR3 loop spans 13 amino acids. The V and J ends lost 5 bases and 4 bases respectively, with 9 bases between them. CDR3 bases: TGTGCCAGCAGTCAGACCGTCGGAAACACCATATATTTT. Translated: CASSQTVGNTIYF.

This clone was recorded only once. Distinct nucleotide sequences in the sample also encode this CDR3. V usage is TRBV18 and J usage is TRBJ2-7; maybe TRBD2 (5 bases). This CDR3 comprises 12 residues. V was shortened by 5 bases and J by 4 bases, with 9 bases between the two germline ends. Germline CDR1 and CDR2: KGHSH and LQKENI. DNA for the CDR3: TGTGCCAGCTCAGAGGGAAGATACGAGCAGTACTTC. It specifies CASSEGRYEQYF.

The J gene is TRBJ1-1, the V gene TRBV7-9; 7 nucleotides agree with TRBD1. Germline V gene data show CDR1 as SEHNR and CDR2 as FQNEAQ (reference sequence). Germline trimming cut 5 bases from V and 0 bases from J; bases unmatched to any gene: 6. CDR3 size: 15 residues. CDR3 in amino acids: CASSLEQGMNTEAFF. In DNA form, the CDR3 reads TGTGCCAGCAGCCTCGAACAGGGGATGAACACTGAAGCTTTCTTT.

The CDR3 DNA sequence: TGTGCCAGCACCCCTGGGACTAGCGGGAGGCTCGGCACCGGGGAGCTGTTTTTT. It translates to CASTPGTSGRLGTGELFF. The chain employs TRBV5-4 and TRBJ2-2; TRBD2 matches at 15 bases. The V segment lost 6 bases and the J segment 4 bases; nucleotides outside the gene matches: 10. The CDR3 has 18 amino acids. CDR1 is SGHNT and CDR2 is YYREEE in the germline V gene (reference sequence). Based on the CDR3 plus reference TRBV5-4 and TRBJ2-2, the full variable domain is ETGVTQSPTHLIKTRGQQVTLRCSSQSGHNTVSWYQQALGQGPQFIFQYYREEENGRGNFPPRFSGLQFPNYSSELNVNALELDDSALYLCASTPGTSGRLGTGELFFGEGSRLTVL.

DNA of the CDR3: TGTGCCAGTAGTGCCCCTTTGGGCTACGAGCAGTACTTC. It yields the protein CASSAPLGYEQYF. The chain recombines TRBV19 with TRBJ2-7, with D unclear. Germline V gene lookup returns CDR1 LNHDA and CDR2 SQIVND (reference sequence). The CDR3 contains 13 residues. Trimming took off 5 bases at V and 3 bases at J, with 11 bases between the two ends. Using reference TRBV19 and TRBJ2-7 for the parts outside the CDR3, the full variable domain is DGGITQSPKYLFRKEGQNVTLSCEQNLNHDAMYWYRQDPGQGLRLIYYSQIVNDFQKGDIAEGYSVSREKKESFPLTVTSAQKNPTAFYLCASSAPLGYEQYFGPGTRLTVT.

The sample holds one count of this clone. This rearrangement joins TRBV5-1 to TRBJ2-3; 8 positions agree with TRBD2. There are 15 residues in the CDR3. Trimming removed 4 bases from V and 4 bases from J; junction bases left unmatched: 8. Germline V CDR1 and CDR2: SGHRS, YFSETQ. The CDR3 reads CASSIAGSYADTQYF. DNA of the CDR3: TGCGCCAGCAGCATAGCGGGGTCTTATGCAGATACGCAGTATTTT.

This clone showed up just once. This sequence joins TRBV28 and TRBJ2-5; TRBD2 matches 10 bases. V lost 4 bases, J lost 5 bases, and 10 bases stayed unmatched. The germline V gene encodes CDR1 MDHEN and CDR2 SYDVKM. The CDR3 spans 16 residues. This CDR3 reads CASSSLSGRVAETQYF. In DNA, the CDR3 is TGTGCCAGCAGTTCCCTAAGCGGGAGGGTAGCGGAGACCCAGTACTTC. Looking up the rest from reference TRBV28 and TRBJ2-5 gives the full variable domain: DVKVTQSSRYLVKRTGEKVFLECVQDMDHENMFWYRQDPGLGLRLIYFSYDVKMKEKGDIPEGYSVSREKKERFSLILESASTNQTSMYLCASSSLSGRVAETQYFGPGTRLLVL.

This chain uses TRBV6-1 with TRBJ1-1; D remains unclear. Germline V gene sequence: CDR1 MNHNS, CDR2 SASEGT. The CDR3 has 12 residues. Trimming left V 6 bases short and J 5 bases short, with 10 bases between. CDR3 in amino acids: CASRHSRTEAFF. DNA of the CDR3: TGTGCCAGCAGGCACTCCCGGACTGAAGCTTTCTTT.

This clone has a single count. CDR3 DNA: TGTGCCAGCAGCTTGGTAGGGGACCGTGTCACTGAAGCTTTCTTT. Its protein product is CASSLVGDRVTEAFF. The V gene is TRBV5-4, the J gene TRBJ1-1, with D perhaps matching TRBD1 (5 bases). The CDR3 loop spans 15 amino acids. V dropped 0 bases and J dropped 4 bases, with 13 bases sitting between them. Germline CDR1 is SGHNT and CDR2 is YYREEE (reference sequence).

The gene calls are TRBV19 and TRBJ2-1; D uncertain. Germline loops: CDR1 LNHDA, CDR2 SQIVND (reference sequence). Trimming stripped 1 base from V and 6 bases from J, with 10 bases between. The CDR3 sequence is 14 residues long. CDR3 DNA sequence: TGTGCCAGTAGTATAGCTCCGACCACCAATGAGCAGTTCTTC. Translating gives CASSIAPTTNEQFF.

V is TRBV7-5 and J is TRBJ1-5. TRBV7-5 represents a pseudogene. The CDR3 has 12 amino acids. For the CDR3, the DNA is TGTGTCAGAGGGGGTGGGAATCAGCCCCAGCATTTT. Encoded protein: CVRGGGNQPQHF.

The rearrangement joins TRBV11-2 to TRBJ1-4; TRBD1 matches at 8 bases. The CDR3 is 16 amino acids. The germline V gene has CDR1 SGHAT and CDR2 FQNNGV. V was pared by 5 bases and J by 4 bases, with 9 bases of the junction left unmatched. The CDR3, as DNA: TGTGCCAGCAGCCCCGAGGCAGGGGGCTATAATGAAAAACTGTTTTTT. Translation: CASSPEAGGYNEKLFF.

The gene calls are TRBV11-2 and TRBJ2-3; D gene unclear. The CDR3 has 14 residues. V dropped 4 bases and J dropped 6 bases, with 14 bases sitting between them. The germline gives CDR1 SGHAT, CDR2 FQNNGV. CDR3 DNA: TGTGCCAGCAGCTCCAGCAACGTGCAGGATACGCAGTATTTT. Amino acid sequence: CASSSSNVQDTQYF.

The rearrangement uses TRBV11-2 and TRBJ2-7; unclear D gene. Between the trimmed V and J ends, which lost 1 base and 4 bases, there was a span of 17 bases. This CDR3 contains 16 residues. The V gene's germline CDR1 is SGHAT and CDR2 FQNNGV. The CDR3 sequence: CASSLVYIGQSYEQYF. DNA for the CDR3: TGTGCCAGCAGCTTAGTCTATATCGGGCAATCTTACGAGCAGTACTTC.

The chain carries TRBV20-1 and TRBJ2-1; D unresolved. From germline, CDR1 is DFQATT and CDR2 SNEGSKA (reference sequence). The CDR3 loop spans 8 amino acids. The CDR3 is CRMDEQFF. The DNA of the CDR3 is TGCAGAATGGATGAGCAGTTCTTC.

CDR3 bases: TGTGCCAGCAGCGCCCTGTCGTCAACTAATGAAAAACTGTTTTTT. Amino acids: CASSALSSTNEKLFF. The chain recombines TRBV5-5 with TRBJ1-4; no clear D. V was trimmed by 4 bases and J by 0 bases, leaving 10 bases between them. There are 15 residues in the CDR3. The V gene's germline CDR1 is SGHKS and CDR2 YYEKEE (reference sequence). Looking up the rest from reference TRBV5-5 and TRBJ1-4 gives the full variable domain: DAGVTQSPTHLIKTRGQQVTLRCSPISGHKSVSWYQQVLGQGPQFIFQYYEKEERGRGNFPDRFSARQFPNYSSELNVNALLLGDSALYLCASSALSSTNEKLFFGSGTQLSVL.

The rearrangement joins TRBV7-6 to TRBJ2-1; the D gene is possibly TRBD2 (6 bases). The CDR3 length is 14 residues. V was trimmed by 5 bases and J by 8 bases, leaving 16 bases between them. Germline assignment: CDR1 SGHVS and CDR2 FNYEAQ. The CDR3 loop is CASSPRVGDYEQFF. The CDR3 nucleotides read TGTGCCAGCAGCCCCCGGGTCGGGGACTATGAGCAGTTCTTC.

The chain carries TRBV11-2 and TRBJ2-1; 12 bases agree with TRBD2. Looked up from germline, CDR1 is SGHAT and CDR2 is FQNNGV. CDR3 size: 15 residues. The junction had 5 bases not matched to a gene; V was cut back by 0 bases and J by 11 bases. CDR3 nucleotides: TGTGCCAGCAGCTTAGAGTCTAGCGGGAGGGCCAAGCAGTTCTTC. It is translated as CASSLESSGRAKQFF. Looking up the rest from reference TRBV11-2 and TRBJ2-1 gives the full variable domain: EAGVAQSPRYKIIEKRQSVAFWCNPISGHATLYWYQQILGQGPKLLIQFQNNGVVDDSQLPKDRFSAERLKGVDSTLKIQPAKLEDSAVYLCASSLESSGRAKQFFGPGTRLTVL.

For the CDR3, the DNA is TGTGCCAGTAGTATAGGCGGTGGAGAGCACGGGGAGCTGTTTTTT. Translating it yields CASSIGGGEHGELFF. The chain joins TRBV19 to TRBJ2-2; D remains unclear. The CDR3 covers 15 residues. CDR1 and CDR2 from the germline V gene are LNHDA and SQIVND (reference sequence). With 1 base removed from V and 7 bases from J, the gap between germline ends came to 13 bases.